Shown below are 6 T cell receptor beta chains from a single sample sequenced in a study of cytomegalovirus exposure and HLA in healthy donors. With 60 Vbeta and 13 Jbeta primers, the PCR was carried out. Repertoires were generated with immunoSEQ multiplex PCR, while TCRdb's copy carries only in-frame clones and drops some. This sample carries approximately 200,000 clones, approximately 85% of them seen once, and the ten largest clones take over 2%. The specimen sequenced was PBMCs. Receptors were obtained from a woman aged 45-59 years in good health and CMV-seronegative.

The gene calls are TRBV9 and TRBJ2-1, with D maybe TRBD2 (6 bases). Trimming stripped 3 bases from V and 3 bases from J, with 13 bases between. This CDR3 contains 15 residues. The germline V gene encodes CDR1 SGDLS and CDR2 YYNGEE. CDR3 in amino acids: CASSAGGVFYNEQFF. For the CDR3, the DNA is TGTGCCAGCAGCGCCGGCGGGGTTTTCTACAATGAGCAGTTCTTC. Supplemented by reference TRBV9 and TRBJ2-1, the full variable domain reads DSGVTQTPKHLITATGQRVTLRCSPRSGDLSVYWYQQSLDQGLQFLIQYYNGEERAKGNILERFSAQQFPDLHSELNLSSLELGDSALYFCASSAGGVFYNEQFFGPGTRLTVL.

V usage is TRBV28 and J usage is TRBJ2-3; the match to TRBD2 covers 9 bases. Germline trimming cut 10 bases from V and 0 bases from J; bases unmatched to any gene: 8. In germline, CDR1 is MDHEN, CDR2 SYDVKM. CDR3 length: 15 amino acids. The CDR3 loop reads CATMTSGTSTDTQYF. The CDR3 bases are TGTGCCACGATGACTAGCGGCACTAGCACAGATACGCAGTATTTT.

This chain uses TRBV27 with TRBJ2-5, with D tentatively TRBD2 (6 bases). The J call is in doubt because the DNA end fits TRBJ2-7 better. The germline gives CDR1 MNHEY, CDR2 SMNVEV (reference sequence). This CDR3 region has 16 residues. CDR3 region: CASSYGLPEGTYEQYF. The CDR3 DNA reads TGTGCCAGCAGCTACGGACTACCCGAGGGTACCTACGAGCAGTACTTC.

This chain uses TRBV5-1 with TRBJ2-3; D is uncertain. Germline CDR1 reads SGHRS; CDR2 reads YFSETQ. The V end was cut by 3 bases, the J end by 2 bases, with 7 bases between. The length of the CDR3 is 13 residues. CDR3 DNA: TGCGCCAGCAGCTGGCAGATCACAGATACGCAGTATTTT. Translating gives CASSWQITDTQYF.

This chain joins TRBV5-1 and TRBJ2-1; 8 bases are shared with TRBD1. CDR3 size: 17 residues. Trimming removed 0 bases from V and 9 bases from J; junction bases left unmatched: 14. CDR1 SGHRS and CDR2 YFSETQ come from the germline V gene. CDR3: CASSLDSSRQGFGEQFF. The CDR3 DNA sequence: TGCGCCAGCAGCTTGGATAGTAGTCGACAGGGGTTTGGTGAGCAGTTCTTC.

The chain joins TRBV29-1 to TRBJ2-7, with a tentative D call TRBD1 (5 bases). Between the trimmed V and J ends, which lost 7 bases and 0 bases, there was a span of 16 bases. Germline values: CDR1 SQVTM, CDR2 ANQGSEA. The CDR3 extends over 14 amino acids. CDR3 loop: CSAIDRLGSYEQYF. The CDR3 DNA reads as TGCAGCGCAATAGACAGACTGGGCTCCTACGAGCAGTACTTC.